This is a list of T cell receptor beta chains from one sample in a study of T cells after yellow fever vaccination. Using its own MiXCR run on the 5' RACE reads, TCRdb lists one record per CDR3 protein. The table lists roughly 520,000 distinct CDR3 sequences, 20% to 25% of them singletons, with roughly 16% in the top ten. The input for sequencing was PBMCs, taken 21 days after the first yellow fever vaccination. All receptors derive from a man aged 18 to 35 who received the YFV17D yellow fever vaccine. Both conserved end residues are part of each CDR3. Each record gives: clone size, D gene, V gene, J gene, CDR3 protein, CDR3 DNA. A D gene is named only where the DNA matches it firmly. A clone size is listed for some rows: how often the clone was seen (once, few, many), or a class if it is expanded.

-	-	TRBV18	TRBJ2-6	CASSPPTGGSGANVLTF	TGTGCCAGCTCACCACCAACAGGTGGGTCTGGGGCCAACGTCCTGACTTTC
many	-	TRBV20-1	TRBJ2-1	CSARVLRRIYNEQFF	TGCAGTGCTCGAGTGCTCAGGAGAATCTACAATGAGCAGTTCTTC
few	-	TRBV15	TRBJ1-3	CATSRDQLYTIYF	TGTGCCACCAGCAGAGATCAGCTATACACCATATATTTT
-	-	TRBV5-1	TRBJ2-5	CASSSAGHQYF	TGCGCCAGCAGCTCAGCGGGACATCAGTACTTC
few	-	TRBV6-5	TRBJ1-5	CASSYGRGLNQPQHF	TGTGCCAGCAGTTATGGACGGGGTTTGAATCAGCCCCAGCATTTT
-	TRBD1	TRBV5-1	TRBJ2-1	CASTGQAIYNEQFF	TGCGCCAGCACGGGACAGGCGATCTACAATGAGCAGTTCTTC
-	TRBD2	TRBV5-5	TRBJ2-7	CASTLGSGGRPLYF	TGTGCCAGCACCTTGGGCAGCGGGGGGCGTCCATTGTACTTC
-	-	TRBV7-2	TRBJ2-5	CASSLRQGYSQETQYF	TGTGCCAGCAGCTTAAGGCAGGGATATTCCCAAGAGACCCAGTACTTC
-	TRBD2	TRBV5-6	TRBJ2-3	CASKVAGEPADTQYF	TGTGCCAGCAAGGTAGCGGGGGAGCCGGCAGATACGCAGTATTTT
-	TRBD2	TRBV20-1	TRBJ2-5	CSVAGGPGETQYF	TGCAGTGTTGCGGGGGGGCCGGGAGAGACCCAGTACTTC
few	-	TRBV18	TRBJ2-5	CASSPPAGFGETQYF	TGTGCCAGCTCACCACCGGCAGGCTTCGGGGAGACCCAGTACTTC
-	TRBD2	TRBV4-1	TRBJ2-4	CASSRGLAGGLTKNIQYF	TGCGCCAGCAGCCGAGGTCTAGCGGGGGGGCTTACCAAAAACATTCAGTACTTC
-	-	TRBV5-5	TRBJ1-2	CASSAASEQSGYTF	TGTGCCAGCAGCGCCGCGAGCGAGCAGAGCGGCTACACCTTC
few	-	TRBV4-1	TRBJ2-1	CASSQVSGAGNEQFF	TGCGCCAGCAGCCAAGTATCGGGGGCCGGGAATGAGCAGTTCTTC
few	TRBD2	TRBV5-4	TRBJ2-1	CASSPGTSGVGLNEQFF	TGTGCCAGCAGCCCAGGGACTAGCGGGGTGGGATTGAATGAGCAGTTCTTC
-	-	TRBV27	TRBJ2-1	CASSLTRHLNEQFF	TGTGCCAGCAGTTTAACCCGACACCTCAATGAGCAGTTCTTC
few	-	TRBV7-2	TRBJ2-5	CASSLSAGPQETQYF	TGTGCCAGCAGCTTAAGTGCGGGGCCCCAAGAGACCCAGTACTTC
-	-	TRBV5-1	TRBJ1-2	CASSGGGTPYGYTF	TGCGCCAGCAGCGGCGGGGGGACACCCTATGGCTACACCTTC
-	TRBD1	TRBV2	TRBJ1-5	CASSGSGGLQPQHF	TGTGCCAGCAGTGGTTCAGGGGGCTTACAGCCCCAGCATTTT
-	TRBD1	TRBV3-1	TRBJ1-1	CASSQGSTGGIAFF	TGTGCCAGCAGCCAAGGGTCCACAGGGGGTATCGCTTTCTTT
-	-	TRBV5-1	TRBJ2-3	CASSLGEVVGVWYF	TGCGCCAGCAGCTTGGGTGAAGTGGTAGGGGTGTGGTATTTT
-	-	TRBV11-2	TRBJ2-5	CASSSNREETQYF	TGTGCCAGCAGCTCCAATCGAGAAGAGACCCAGTACTTC
many	TRBD1	TRBV6-5	TRBJ1-1	CASRLQGSGTEAFF	TGTGCCAGCAGATTACAGGGGTCGGGAACTGAAGCTTTCTTT
many	-	TRBV7-2	TRBJ2-5	CASSLFWTQYF	TGTGCCAGTAGCTTATTTTGGACCCAGTACTTC
-	-	TRBV4-1	TRBJ1-5	CASSQTHRDNPQHF	TGCGCCAGCAGCCAAACACACCGGGACAATCCCCAGCATTTT
few	-	TRBV6-2/TRBV6-3	TRBJ2-1	CASSERPPRAYEQFF	TGTGCCAGCAGTGAGCGGCCGCCACGGGCTTATGAGCAGTTCTTC
few	-	TRBV4-3	TRBJ1-1	CASSQEWGGGTEAFF	TGCGCCAGCAGCCAAGAATGGGGGGGCGGCACTGAAGCTTTCTTT
-	TRBD2	TRBV10-2	TRBJ2-1	CASRESGTRRNEQFF	TGCGCCAGCAGAGAATCCGGGACTAGGAGAAATGAGCAGTTCTTC
-	-	TRBV20-1	TRBJ2-5	CSARRQETQYF	TGCAGTGCTAGACGACAAGAGACCCAGTACTTC
few	-	TRBV6-1	TRBJ2-7	CASSEALHRHQYF	TGTGCCAGCAGTGAAGCGCTTCACAGACACCAGTACTTC
few	-	TRBV7-9	TRBJ1-4	CASSFGTGREKLFF	TGTGCCAGCAGCTTTGGTACAGGGCGAGAAAAACTGTTTTTT
-	-	TRBV5-1	TRBJ2-2	CASSLPTGQNTGELFF	TGCGCCAGCAGCTTACCGACAGGCCAGAACACCGGGGAGCTGTTTTTT
few	-	TRBV4-1	TRBJ1-5	CASSQSPDSSNQPQHF	TGCGCCAGCAGCCAATCCCCGGACAGTAGCAATCAGCCCCAGCATTTT
few	-	TRBV5-1	TRBJ2-7	CASSADLYEQYF	TGCGCCAGCAGCGCCGACCTCTACGAGCAGTACTTC
-	-	TRBV7-2	TRBJ1-2	CASPRGDGYTF	TGTGCCAGCCCAAGGGGGGATGGCTACACCTTC
-	TRBD1	TRBV5-1	TRBJ1-2	CASSSTSGTGAPLTYGYTF	TGCGCCAGCAGCTCGACCTCAGGGACAGGGGCCCCATTAACCTATGGCTACACCTTC
few	-	TRBV25-1	TRBJ1-3	CASSARRGSGNTIYF	TGTGCCAGCAGTGCTCGTAGGGGCTCTGGAAACACCATATATTTT
-	TRBD1	TRBV18	TRBJ2-1	CASSPTGPSYNEQFF	TGTGCCAGCTCGCCGACAGGGCCCTCCTACAATGAGCAGTTCTTC
-	-	TRBV18	TRBJ2-7	CASSQYYEQYF	TGTGCCAGCTCGCAATATTACGAGCAGTACTTC